The rows below give T cell receptor beta chains drawn from one sample of a study of blood T cell repertoires in COVID-19. Clones were read by immunoSEQ multiplex PCR, and TCRdb kept only the in-frame ones, dropping some. The data hold roughly 78,000 clones, with 86% observed a single time. The sequenced material came from peripheral blood. The receptors derive from a woman aged 55-70 years with acute or convalescent COVID-19. Both conserved end residues are part of each CDR3. The D gene is left open where the match is weak. Only part of the rows carry a size: once, few, many, or a class if the clone is expanded.

d_gene,j_gene,v_gene,abundance,CDR3aa,CDR3nt
TRBD2,TRBJ2-7,TRBV9,.,CASREGLAGDWVEQYF,TGTGCCAGCAGAGAGGGACTAGCGGGAGATTGGGTCGAGCAGTACTTC
TRBD2,TRBJ2-2,TRBV7-2,.,CASSPPGLAGGSGELFF,TGTGCCAGCAGCCCCCCGGGGCTAGCGGGGGGATCCGGGGAGCTGTTTTTT
.,TRBJ1-2,TRBV5-6,.,CASSTYPEDGYTF,TGTGCCAGCAGCACCTATCCGGAGGATGGCTACACCTTC
TRBD1,TRBJ2-7,TRBV6-2/TRBV6-3,.,CASSRPDDRASSYEQYF,TGTGCCAGCAGCAGACCCGACGACAGGGCGAGCTCCTACGAGCAGTACTTC
TRBD1,TRBJ1-3,TRBV9,.,CASSGQGAGNTIYF,TGTGCCAGCAGCGGACAGGGGGCTGGAAACACCATATATTTT
.,TRBJ1-1,TRBV28,.,CASSQTRFEAFF,TGTGCCAGCAGCCAGACACGCTTCGAAGCTTTCTTT
.,TRBJ2-1,TRBV18,.,CASSPFGGSYNEQFF,TGTGCCAGCTCACCATTTGGAGGCTCCTACAATGAGCAGTTCTTC
.,TRBJ2-5,TRBV29-1,.,CSAPLAQETQYF,TGCAGCGCCCCCCTAGCCCAAGAGACCCAGTACTTC
.,TRBJ2-2,TRBV6-5,.,CASSYSGYGLTGELFF,TGTGCCAGCAGTTACTCGGGTTACGGACTCACCGGGGAGCTGTTTTTT
.,TRBJ2-1,TRBV6-6,.,CASTPDSYNEQFF,TGTGCCAGCACCCCAGACTCATACAATGAGCAGTTCTTC
TRBD1,TRBJ1-1,TRBV28,.,CASAGTGGMDTEAFF,TGTGCCAGCGCCGGGACAGGGGGCATGGACACTGAAGCTTTCTTT
.,TRBJ2-3,TRBV20-1,.,CSTYTDTQYF,TGCAGTACCTACACAGATACGCAGTATTTT
TRBD1,TRBJ1-6,TRBV7-9,once,CASSLGYRGGSPLHF,TGTGCCAGCAGCTTAGGGTACAGGGGTGGTTCACCCCTCCACTTT
.,TRBJ1-4,TRBV7-9,.,CASSSQGVNEKLFF,TGTGCCAGCAGCTCACAGGGAGTGAATGAAAAACTGTTTTTT
.,TRBJ1-2,TRBV3-1/TRBV3-2,.,CASSQDRHRQNYGYTF,TGTGCCAGCAGCCAAGATCGTCACAGACAAAACTATGGCTACACCTTC
.,TRBJ2-7,TRBV2,.,CASTGYSYEQYF,TGTGCCAGTACAGGGTACTCCTACGAGCAGTACTTC
.,TRBJ2-7,TRBV10-3,once,CAISESAGHYEQYF,TGTGCCATCAGTGAGTCTGCAGGCCACTACGAGCAGTACTTC
TRBD1,TRBJ1-4,TRBV2,few,CASSGTGYEKLFF,TGTGCCAGCTCCGGGACAGGGTACGAAAAACTGTTTTTT
.,TRBJ1-4,TRBV4-2,.,CASSPLGGAGEKLFF,TGTGCCAGCAGCCCCTTAGGGGGGGCGGGTGAAAAACTGTTTTTT
.,TRBJ2-3,TRBV28,.,CASNQGGVGDTQYF,TGTGCCAGCAACCAGGGGGGAGTGGGAGATACGCAGTATTTT
.,TRBJ2-2,TRBV27,.,CASSFYTVGGELFF,TGTGCCAGCAGTTTCTATACCGTCGGCGGGGAGCTGTTTTTT
TRBD2,TRBJ2-3,TRBV7-2,.,CASSLEAGNTQYF,TGTGCCAGCAGCTTAGAAGCGGGAAATACGCAGTATTTT
.,TRBJ1-4,TRBV7-9,.,CASSLLATNEKLFF,TGTGCCAGCAGTTTACTTGCAACTAATGAAAAACTGTTTTTT
TRBD1,TRBJ1-1,TRBV2,.,CASRQTGDTEAFF,TGTGCCAGCAGGCAGACAGGGGACACTGAAGCTTTCTTT
TRBD2,TRBJ2-1,TRBV28,once,CASSTSSAAGGNNEQFF,TGTGCCAGCAGTACCTCGTCTGCAGCGGGAGGTAACAATGAGCAGTTCTTC
TRBD1,TRBJ1-2,TRBV5-8,.,CASSPGQAFYGYTF,TGTGCCAGCAGCCCCGGACAGGCCTTCTATGGCTACACCTTC
TRBD1,TRBJ2-7,TRBV24-1,.,CATSDPHLAGGDEQYF,TGTGCCACCAGTGACCCGCACCTAGCAGGGGGCGATGAGCAGTACTTC
TRBD1,TRBJ1-4,TRBV28,few,CASSFRDRGREKLFF,TGTGCCAGCAGTTTCCGGGACAGGGGACGGGAAAAACTGTTTTTT
.,TRBJ2-3,TRBV4-1,.,CASSHNEALRNTDTQYF,TGCGCCAGCAGCCATAACGAGGCCCTGCGGAACACAGATACGCAGTATTTT
.,TRBJ1-4,TRBV5-1,few,CASSFRVPNEKLFF,TGCGCCAGCAGCTTCAGGGTCCCTAATGAAAAACTGTTTTTT
TRBD2,TRBJ2-3,TRBV5-1,.,CASSPEAGGPSDTQYF,TGCGCCAGCAGCCCCGAAGCGGGAGGGCCGTCAGATACGCAGTATTTT
TRBD2,TRBJ2-5,TRBV5-6,.,CASSLTSGSGETQYF,TGTGCCAGCAGCTTGACTAGCGGGAGCGGAGAGACCCAGTACTTC
.,TRBJ2-5,TRBV3-1/TRBV3-2,.,CASSLPNGGYREETQYF,TGTGCCAGCAGCCTCCCAAATGGAGGATACCGGGAAGAGACCCAGTACTTC
TRBD1,TRBJ1-1,TRBV10-3,.,CAISRQGGNTEAFF,TGTGCCATCAGCAGACAGGGGGGAAACACTGAAGCTTTCTTT
TRBD2,TRBJ2-7,TRBV27,.,CASSLKGLAATYEQYF,TGTGCCAGCAGTTTAAAGGGACTAGCGGCTACCTACGAGCAGTACTTC
.,TRBJ1-1,TRBV28,.,CASTGGLTEAFF,TGTGCCAGTACTGGGGGACTCACTGAAGCTTTCTTT